These 18 T cell receptor beta chains were all obtained from the same sample, sequenced in a study of graft-versus-host responses after intestinal transplantation. Stimulators, around 200,000 irradiated and violet-dye-labeled cells, were plated with around 200,000 CFSE-labeled responder cells. The table came from immunoSEQ multiplex PCR; TCRdb's copy has only in-frame clones and leaves some out. Here the sample spans about 21,000 clones, 40% to 45% being singletons. This specimen consisted of alloreactive CD8+ T cells from a mixed lymphocyte reaction culture, obtained before intestinal transplant. This sample's subset: CFSE-low proliferating T cells sorted from roughly 6-day pre-transplant mixed lymphocyte reaction (GvH or HvG direction). These receptors all come from a human patient who received an intestinal transplant.

The chain combines TRBV11-1 with TRBJ1-5; D not certain. The V gene's germline CDR1 is SGHAT and CDR2 FQDESV (reference sequence). Trimming took 1 base from V and 5 from J, leaving 12 bases between them. This CDR3 spans 15 amino acids. The CDR3 loop is CASSLVPGLDQPQHF. The CDR3 DNA reads as TGTGCCAGCAGCTTAGTTCCGGGGTTGGATCAGCCCCAGCATTTT. Variable domain in full (rest from reference TRBV11-1 and TRBJ1-5): EAEVAQSPRYKITEKSQAVAFWCDPISGHATLYWYRQILGQGPELLVQFQDESVVDDSQLPKDRFSAERLKGVDSTLKIQPAELGDSAMYLCASSLVPGLDQPQHFGDGTRLSIL.

This chain links TRBV28 with TRBJ2-3; possible D gene TRBD2, 5 bases. Germline V lookup: CDR1 MDHEN, CDR2 SYDVKM. Trimming removed 3 bases at V and 8 bases at J, with 9 bases between. The CDR3 spans 12 residues. CDR3 in DNA: TGTGCCAGCAGTTTTCCCAGCGGTACGCAGTATTTT. Residues: CASSFPSGTQYF. The full variable domain, its missing parts supplied by reference TRBV28 and TRBJ2-3, is DVKVTQSSRYLVKRTGEKVFLECVQDMDHENMFWYRQDPGLGLRLIYFSYDVKMKEKGDIPEGYSVSREKKERFSLILESASTNQTSMYLCASSFPSGTQYFGPGTRLTVL.

This sequence joins TRBV6-5 and TRBJ2-3; D gene unclear. The length of the CDR3 is 11 residues. CDR1 and CDR2 from the germline V gene are MNHEY and SVGAGI. The V and J ends lost 8 bases and 5 bases respectively, with 8 bases between them. The CDR3 DNA reads as TGTGCCAGCGGCAACTTAGATACGCAGTATTTT. Residues: CASGNLDTQYF.

This clone was observed a handful of times. This chain uses TRBV7-9 with TRBJ1-1; 9 nucleotides align to TRBD1. The CDR3 spans 13 residues. CDR1 and CDR2 (germline): SEHNR, FQNEAQ (reference sequence). Trimming took 4 bases from V and 8 from J; bases not matched to a gene: 5. DNA of the CDR3: TGTGCCAGCAGCTCCTACGGACAGGGGGAAGCTTTCTTT. Protein product: CASSSYGQGEAFF.

The chain combines TRBV5-4 with TRBJ2-7; D perhaps matches TRBD1 (6 bases). V was trimmed by 3 bases and J by 4 bases, leaving 14 bases between them. CDR1 is SGHNT and CDR2 is YYREEE in the germline V gene (reference sequence). The CDR3 runs to 14 residues. The CDR3 protein is CASSWGRGAYEQYF. CDR3 bases: TGTGCCAGCAGCTGGGGCAGGGGCGCGTACGAGCAGTACTTC.

The rearrangement links TRBV7-8 to TRBJ2-2; D is uncertain. This CDR3 comprises 13 residues. Trimming left V 4 bases short and J 4 bases short, with 7 bases between. Germline V CDR1 and CDR2: SGHVS, FQNEAQ. The CDR3 here is CASSWQLTGELFF. The DNA for the CDR3 is TGTGCCAGCAGCTGGCAGCTCACCGGGGAGCTGTTTTTT.

The CDR3 is CASREQGVRNEQFF. The CDR3 nucleotides read TGTGCCAGCAGGGAGCAGGGGGTACGCAATGAGCAGTTCTTC. The chain recombines TRBV7-2 with TRBJ2-1, with 7 bases matching TRBD1. From germline, CDR1 is SGHTA and CDR2 FQGNSA. V shed 6 bases and J 6 bases; nucleotides not matched to a gene: 8. This CDR3 is 14 amino acids long.

The chain is built from TRBV6-5 and TRBJ2-5, with 8 bases aligning to TRBD1. Germline loops: CDR1 MNHEY, CDR2 SVGAGI. V was clipped by 6 bases and J by 4 bases; unmatched bases: 7. The CDR3 extends over 14 amino acids. The CDR3 DNA reads TGTGCCAGCAGAGGACAGGGTAGGGGAGAGACCCAGTACTTC. The encoded protein is CASRGQGRGETQYF.

The chain uses TRBV5-4 and TRBJ2-1; maybe TRBD1 (5 bases). This CDR3 contains 11 residues. Trimming cost V 4 bases and J 9 bases, with 8 bases left between them. CDR1 SGHNT and CDR2 YYREEE come from the germline V gene (reference sequence). CDR3 in amino acids: CASSPGFEQFF. In DNA form, the CDR3 reads TGTGCCAGCAGCCCAGGGTTTGAGCAGTTCTTC.

Only one count was recorded for this clone. The gene calls are TRBV18 and TRBJ2-7, with 12 bases matching TRBD1. This CDR3 region has 14 residues. The germline V gene encodes CDR1 KGHSH and CDR2 LQKENI. The trim removed 3 bases at V and 6 bases at J, leaving 3 bases unmatched. CDR3 coding DNA: TGTGCCAGCTCACCGGGGGACAGGGGGCGCGAGCAGTACTTC. This codes for CASSPGDRGREQYF.

The chain links TRBV6-5 to TRBJ2-7; D tentatively fits TRBD1 or TRBD2 (5 bases each). Germline CDR1 MNHEY, CDR2 SVGAGI. Trimming removed 7 bases at V and 4 bases at J, with 14 bases between. The CDR3 has 13 residues. CDR3 nucleotides: TGTGCCAGCAAGTCGAGGGGCAAGTACGAGCAGTACTTC. Protein: CASKSRGKYEQYF.

The chain couples TRBV19 to TRBJ1-5; no clear D gene. The germline CDR1 and CDR2 sequences are LNHDA and SQIVND (reference sequence). Trimming took 7 bases from V and 5 from J, leaving 18 bases between them. This CDR3 has 15 amino acids. The CDR3 DNA follows: TGTGCCAGTATTGCGTCGGACCGGCCCCATCAGCCCCAGCATTTT. It translates to CASIASDRPHQPQHF.

This clone was observed a few times. This rearrangement joins TRBV6-1 to TRBJ2-7, with a possible D match to TRBD2 (5 bases). This CDR3 is 13 amino acids long. V was trimmed by 4 bases and J by 2 bases, leaving 9 bases between them. Germline V CDR1 and CDR2: MNHNS, SASEGT. CDR3 sequence: CASSAPGTYEQYF. CDR3 sequence (DNA): TGTGCCAGCAGTGCCCCGGGGACCTACGAGCAGTACTTC.

This sequence joins TRBV11-3 and TRBJ2-7; a weak D match, TRBD1 (5 bases). Germline CDR1 and CDR2: SGHNT and YENEEA. V gave up 1 base and J gave up 4 bases, with 5 bases separating them. The CDR3 totals 12 residues. CDR3 DNA: TGTGCCAGCAGCTTAGCAGGGTACGAGCAGTACTTC. This gives the protein CASSLAGYEQYF. Combining the CDR3 with reference TRBV11-3 and TRBJ2-7 gives the whole variable domain EAGVVQSPRYKIIEKKQPVAFWCNPISGHNTLYWYLQNLGQGPELLIRYENEEAVDDSQLPKDRFSAERLKGVDSTLKIQPAELGDSAVYLCASSLAGYEQYFGPGTRLTVT.

This clone was recorded a few times. The rearrangement links TRBV6-5 to TRBJ2-7; tentatively, D is TRBD1 (6 bases). There are 13 residues in the CDR3. The germline V gene has CDR1 MNHEY and CDR2 SVGAGI. Trimming left V 0 bases short and J 6 bases short, with 9 bases between. As DNA, the CDR3 is TGTGCCAGCAGTTACTCGCAAGGGGGCGAGCAGTACTTC. This sequence encodes CASSYSQGGEQYF.

A few counts support this clone. The chain links TRBV27 to TRBJ2-2; no definite D call. The V and J ends lost 3 bases and 0 bases respectively, with 11 bases between them. The CDR3 contains 16 residues. In germline, CDR1 is MNHEY, CDR2 SMNVEV (reference sequence). As DNA, the CDR3 is TGTGCCAGCAGTTTCGGTCGGGCAGCGAACACCGGGGAGCTGTTTTTT. This sequence encodes CASSFGRAANTGELFF.

The chain joins TRBV18 to TRBJ1-4, with 12 bases matching TRBD1. There are 15 residues in the CDR3. With V trimmed by 3 bases and J by 14 bases, 10 bases remained unmatched. Germline CDR1 is KGHSH and CDR2 is LQKENI. The CDR3 sequence is CASSPGTGGIFRLFF. CDR3 DNA sequence: TGTGCCAGCTCACCCGGGACAGGGGGCATTTTTCGGCTGTTTTTT.

This clone showed up just once. This chain links TRBV6-5 with TRBJ2-1, with a weak D call TRBD2 (5 bases). V was pared by 4 bases and J by 4 bases, with 14 bases between. The CDR3 extends over 15 amino acids. The V gene's germline CDR1 is MNHEY and CDR2 SVGAGI. The chain's CDR3 is CASSLAPTLYNEQFF. CDR3 sequence (DNA): TGTGCCAGCAGTTTAGCGCCCACGCTTTACAATGAGCAGTTCTTC.